The entry below gives a single T cell receptor (beta chain) sequence along with its context. What it binds is unknown. Sorted-subset replicate PCRs used roughly 210 ng of genomic DNA. This amount corresponded to tens of thousands of T cell genomes. Assay: immunoSEQ multiplex PCR; the TCRdb copy retains only in-frame clones and omits some. This table holds over 2 million clones, 95% found once. This sample was taken from a study of shared clonotypes between healthy human individuals. General observations from the study: Clonotypes not shared had lower generation probabilities than those common to all four donors. Sampling covered nothing but blood. Tissue TCR repertoires likely differ from those found in blood.

V was pared by 4 bases and J by 3 bases, with 10 bases between. The CDR3 runs 14 residues. The germline V gene has CDR1 KGHSH and CDR2 LQKENI. The healthy adult donors were HIV-negative and reported no recent acute infections or vaccinations. The sample comprised naive CD4+ T cells sorted from blood. Noted subset: CD45RA+ positively selected. The J gene is TRBJ1-5, the V gene TRBV18; D remains unclear. The sequence derives from a man aged 18 to 29 in good health. In DNA form, the CDR3 reads TGTGCCAGCTCACTCAGTAACCCCAATCAGCCCCAGCATTTT. It encodes CASSLSNPNQPQHF.